The source of this T cell receptor (beta chain) is a study of glioma-infiltrating T cells after dendritic cell vaccination. Study observations and caveats: Estimated pretreatment TIL content predicted outcome after dendritic cell vaccination.

Data came from immunoSEQ multiplex PCR; TCRdb stores just in-frame clones and leaves some out. Of under 100,000 clones in the sample, approximately 81% are singletons; the top ten hold less than 3%. On this clone itself: Its antigen is not known.

This CDR3 is 13 amino acids long. Germline assignment: CDR1 SNHLY and CDR2 FYNNEI. Trimming removed 7 bases from V and 6 bases from J, with 10 bases in between. Sequenced material: blood, taken before dendritic cell vaccination. The chain links TRBV2 to TRBJ1-6, with a possible D match to TRBD1 (5 bases). The TCR originated in a human donor with glioblastoma. The CDR3 coding sequence is TGTGCCAGCATACGGGACTTTAATTCACCCCTCCACTTT. It encodes CASIRDFNSPLHF.